The 12 T cell receptor beta chains given below trace back to one sample, sequenced in a study of CD8 T cells in Susac syndrome. Reverse transcription of roughly 0.5 to 1 ug RNA was performed with random hexamers. From the immunoSEQ multiplex PCR reads, TCRdb called clonotypes with MiXCR, one entry per CDR3 protein. The sample has about 300,000 distinct CDR3 sequences; approximately 89% are singletons. The specimen sequenced was CD8+ T cells from PBMCs. The receptors were gathered from a human donor with multiple sclerosis.

A note on this clonotype: It may be a read error: a sequence one base away is much more abundant. The chain carries TRBV7-9 and TRBJ2-1; D possibly corresponds to TRBD2 (5 bases). Germline CDR1 and CDR2: SEHNR and FQNEAQ (reference sequence). Trimming removed 6 bases at V and 10 bases at J, with 16 bases between. The CDR3 has 13 residues. For the CDR3, the DNA is TGTGCCAGCAGGAACGGACTGGCCTACGAGCAGTTCTTC. It translates to CASRNGLAYEQFF. The variable domain in full, completed from reference TRBV7-9 and TRBJ2-1, reads DTGVSQNPRHKITKRGQNVTFRCDPISEHNRLYWYRQTLGQGPEFLTYFQNEAQLEKSRLLSDRFSAERPKGSFSTLEIQRTEQGDSAMYLCASRNGLAYEQFFGPGTRLTVL.

Only one count was recorded for this clonotype. The chain employs TRBV28 and TRBJ2-7; 15 bases align to TRBD2. The CDR3 covers 17 residues. V gave up 7 bases and J gave up 3 bases; unmatched junction bases: 10. Germline CDR1 reads MDHEN; CDR2 reads SYDVKM. Here the CDR3 DNA reads TGTGCCAGCATCCGGGGACTAGCGGGAGGCTACCTCTACGAGCAGTACTTC. Encoded protein: CASIRGLAGGYLYEQYF.

This clonotype was observed a few times. V is TRBV7-6 and J is TRBJ2-7; 7 bases line up with TRBD2. Germline values: CDR1 SGHVS, CDR2 FNYEAQ. This CDR3 is 15 amino acids long. Trimming removed 1 base from V and 2 bases from J; junction bases left unmatched: 5. The CDR3 DNA follows: TGTGCCAGCAGCTTAGAGTCTAGCGGAGCCTACGAGCAGTACTTC. Protein product: CASSLESSGAYEQYF.

Only a few counts were recorded for this clonotype. The chain uses TRBV27 and TRBJ2-6; D gene uncertain. Per germline, CDR1 MNHEY and CDR2 SMNVEV (reference sequence). V dropped 6 bases and J dropped 0 bases, with 6 bases sitting between them. The CDR3 contains 14 residues. The CDR3 DNA follows: TGTGCCAGCAGACCAGGCTCTGGGGCCAACGTCCTGACTTTC. This encodes CASRPGSGANVLTF.

The genes are TRBV6-5 and TRBJ2-5, with a tentative D call TRBD1 (5 bases). Trimming left V 4 bases short and J 7 bases short, with 22 bases between. The CDR3 covers 16 residues. Germline V gives CDR1 MNHEY, CDR2 SVGAGI. The CDR3 protein is CASSSGDGQFWRTQYF. In DNA form, the CDR3 reads TGTGCCAGCAGTTCGGGTGACGGACAATTTTGGAGGACCCAGTACTTC.

The rearrangement uses TRBV9 and TRBJ1-2; D not resolved. The V gene lost 4 bases and the J gene lost 3 bases, with 13 bases spanning the gap. CDR1 is SGDLS and CDR2 is YYNGEE in the germline V gene. The CDR3 length is 14 residues. Here the CDR3 reads CASSTGQEYYGYTF. CDR3 DNA sequence: TGTGCCAGCAGCACCGGGCAGGAGTACTATGGCTACACCTTC.

The chain uses TRBV9 and TRBJ1-5; D is unclear. This CDR3 region has 15 residues. Trimming took 0 bases from V and 2 from J, leaving 9 bases between them. CDR1 is SGDLS and CDR2 is YYNGEE in the germline V gene. CDR3 DNA sequence: TGTGCCAGCAGCGTAGGGGGAAAGGGCAATCAGCCCCAGCATTTT. Amino acids: CASSVGGKGNQPQHF.

This chain connects TRBV3-1 to TRBJ2-2; D is unclear. This CDR3 comprises 15 residues. In germline, CDR1 is LGHDT, CDR2 YNNKEL (reference sequence). V gave up 3 bases and J gave up 7 bases, with 15 bases separating them. The CDR3 region has the DNA TGTGCCAGCAGCCACGTCTCAAATTATGGCGGGGAGCTGTTTTTT. Encoded protein: CASSHVSNYGGELFF.

The rearrangement joins TRBV9 to TRBJ2-1; 9 bases agree with TRBD2. CDR3 length equals 18 residues. Germline CDR1 reads SGDLS; CDR2 reads YYNGEE. V shed 0 bases, J shed 7 bases, and the junction held 14 bases outside the gene matches. The CDR3 DNA reads TGTGCCAGCAGCGTAGCTACCCCTTTAGCGGGAGCTGGGAATGAGCAGTTCTTC. Translated: CASSVATPLAGAGNEQFF. The full variable domain, rest sourced from reference TRBV9 and TRBJ2-1, is DSGVTQTPKHLITATGQRVTLRCSPRSGDLSVYWYQQSLDQGLQFLIQYYNGEERAKGNILERFSAQQFPDLHSELNLSSLELGDSALYFCASSVATPLAGAGNEQFFGPGTRLTVL.

This clonotype was picked up a small number of times. The genes are TRBV6-2 or TRBV6-3 and TRBJ1-2; perhaps TRBD1 as D (5 bases). CDR1 is MNHEY and CDR2 is SVGEGT in the germline V gene. Trimming stripped 0 bases from V and 3 bases from J, with 20 bases between. The CDR3 has 18 amino acids. CDR3 loop: CASSYSIAGEGSDYGYTF. As DNA, the CDR3 is TGTGCCAGCAGTTACTCGATCGCGGGGGAAGGGAGCGACTATGGCTACACCTTC.

The chain uses TRBV29-1 and TRBJ2-5; maybe TRBD2 (5 bases). The V gene's germline CDR1 is SQVTM and CDR2 ANQGSEA. This CDR3 comprises 16 residues. Trimming shortened V by 4 bases and J by 5 bases, and 23 bases separated the two germline ends. CDR3 region: CSVVGVEVTSPETQYF. The CDR3 nucleotides are TGCAGCGTTGTGGGCGTCGAGGTCACTAGTCCCGAGACCCAGTACTTC.

The chain joins TRBV20-1 to TRBJ1-1, with D possibly matching TRBD1 (6 bases). The V end lost 5 bases, the J end lost 4 bases, and 23 bases lay between the germline ends. The CDR3 has 16 amino acids. Germline V gives CDR1 DFQATT, CDR2 SNEGSKA (reference sequence). In DNA form, the CDR3 reads TGCAGTGCTCTCCGTCCGGGACACGTAGCGGGCACTGAAGCTTTCTTT. It specifies CSALRPGHVAGTEAFF.